This TCR beta chain was captured in a study of T cell responses to AZD1222 COVID-19 vaccine. About this clone: Its antigen is undetermined.

Overall study results and limits: Increases in Spike-specific TCR breadth and depth were seen after two AZD1222 doses.

This CDR3 has 17 residues. V dropped 2 bases and J dropped 0; count of bases not matched to a gene: 1. CDR1 is SGHRS, CDR2 YFSETQ, per germline. Sequencing used immunoSEQ multiplex PCR; TCRdb keeps in-frame clones, though not all of them. The sample has some 110,000 clones; 86% are singletons. The chain has TRBV5-1 and TRBJ2-2; 13 bases align to TRBD2. This receptor was identified in an adult who received the AZD1222 COVID-19 vaccine. Source: peripheral blood, taken 28 days after the second AZD1222 dose. CDR3: CASSLLAGGTNTGELFF. The CDR3 bases are TGCGCCAGCAGCTTACTAGCGGGAGGGACGAACACCGGGGAGCTGTTTTTT.